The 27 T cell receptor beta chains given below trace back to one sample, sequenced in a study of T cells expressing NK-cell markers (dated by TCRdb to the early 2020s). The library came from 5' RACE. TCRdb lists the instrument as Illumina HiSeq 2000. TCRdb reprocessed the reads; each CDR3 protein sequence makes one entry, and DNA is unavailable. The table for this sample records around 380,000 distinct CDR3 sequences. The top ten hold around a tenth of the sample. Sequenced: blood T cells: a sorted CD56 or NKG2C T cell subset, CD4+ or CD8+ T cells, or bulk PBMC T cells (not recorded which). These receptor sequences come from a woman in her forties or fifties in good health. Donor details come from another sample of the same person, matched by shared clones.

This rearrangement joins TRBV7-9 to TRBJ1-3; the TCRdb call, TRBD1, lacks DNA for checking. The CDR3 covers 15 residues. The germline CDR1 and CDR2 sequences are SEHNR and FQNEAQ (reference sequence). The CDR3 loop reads CASSPRDSSGNTIYF.

CDR3 sequence: CATSRGASGRGLETQYF. The chain is built from TRBV15 and TRBJ2-5; checking the TCRdb D call of TRBD2 is not possible without DNA. CDR1 is LNHNV and CDR2 is YYDKDF in the germline V gene (reference sequence). This CDR3 is built from 17 residues.

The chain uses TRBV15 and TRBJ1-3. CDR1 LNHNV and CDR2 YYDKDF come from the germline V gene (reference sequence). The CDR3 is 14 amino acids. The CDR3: CATSRGTAGNTIYF. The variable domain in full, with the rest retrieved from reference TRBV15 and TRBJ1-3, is DAMVIQNPRYQVTQFGKPVTLSCSQTLNHNVMYWYQQKSSQAPKLLFHYYDKDFNNEADTPDNFQSRRPNTSFCFLDIRSPGLGDTAMYLCATSRGTAGNTIYFGEGSWLTVV.

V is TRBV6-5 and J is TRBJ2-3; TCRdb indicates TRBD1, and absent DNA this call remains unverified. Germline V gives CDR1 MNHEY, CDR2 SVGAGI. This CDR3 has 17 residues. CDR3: CASSYGQGAGGTDTQYF.

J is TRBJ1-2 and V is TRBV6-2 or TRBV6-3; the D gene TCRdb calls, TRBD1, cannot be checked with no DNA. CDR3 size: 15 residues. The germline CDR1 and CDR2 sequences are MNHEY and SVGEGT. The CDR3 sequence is CASRQRPPRDYGYTF.

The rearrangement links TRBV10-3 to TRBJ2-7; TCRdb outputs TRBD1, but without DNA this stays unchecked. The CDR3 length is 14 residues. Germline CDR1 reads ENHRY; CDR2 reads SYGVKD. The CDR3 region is CAIGGQGGSYEQYF.

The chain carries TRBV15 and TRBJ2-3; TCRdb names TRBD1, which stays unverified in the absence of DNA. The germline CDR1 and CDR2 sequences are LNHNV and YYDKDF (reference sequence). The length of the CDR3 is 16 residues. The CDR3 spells CATSFPGQFVTDTQYF. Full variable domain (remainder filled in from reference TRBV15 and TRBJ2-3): DAMVIQNPRYQVTQFGKPVTLSCSQTLNHNVMYWYQQKSSQAPKLLFHYYDKDFNNEADTPDNFQSRRPNTSFCFLDIRSPGLGDTAMYLCATSFPGQFVTDTQYFGPGTRLTVL.

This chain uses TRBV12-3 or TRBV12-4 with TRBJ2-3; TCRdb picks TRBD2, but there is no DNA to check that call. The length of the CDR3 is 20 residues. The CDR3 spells CASVFLLAGGFPATTDTQYF.

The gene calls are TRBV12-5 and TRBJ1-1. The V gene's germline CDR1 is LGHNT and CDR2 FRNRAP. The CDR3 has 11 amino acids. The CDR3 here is CASGLYPEAFF.

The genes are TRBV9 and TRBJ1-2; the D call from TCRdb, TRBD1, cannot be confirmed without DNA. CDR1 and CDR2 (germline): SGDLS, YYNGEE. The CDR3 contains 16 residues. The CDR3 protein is CASSVGSGGDDYGYTF. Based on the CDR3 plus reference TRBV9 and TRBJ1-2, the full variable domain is DSGVTQTPKHLITATGQRVTLRCSPRSGDLSVYWYQQSLDQGLQFLIQYYNGEERAKGNILERFSAQQFPDLHSELNLSSLELGDSALYFCASSVGSGGDDYGYTFGSGTRLTVV.

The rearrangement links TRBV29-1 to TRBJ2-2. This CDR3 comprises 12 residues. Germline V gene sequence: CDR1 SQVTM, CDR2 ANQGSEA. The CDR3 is CSLRLDGGELFF.

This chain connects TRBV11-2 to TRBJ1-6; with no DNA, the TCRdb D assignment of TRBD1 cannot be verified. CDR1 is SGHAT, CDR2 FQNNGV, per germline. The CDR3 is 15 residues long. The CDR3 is CASSSYRERVSPLHF.

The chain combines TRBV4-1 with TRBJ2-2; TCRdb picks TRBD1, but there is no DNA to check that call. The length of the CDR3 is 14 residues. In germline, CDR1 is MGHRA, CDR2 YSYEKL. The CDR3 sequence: CASSQTGGGGELFF.

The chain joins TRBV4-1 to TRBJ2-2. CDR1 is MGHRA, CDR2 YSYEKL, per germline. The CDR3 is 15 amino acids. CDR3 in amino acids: CASSQEGVGTGELFF.

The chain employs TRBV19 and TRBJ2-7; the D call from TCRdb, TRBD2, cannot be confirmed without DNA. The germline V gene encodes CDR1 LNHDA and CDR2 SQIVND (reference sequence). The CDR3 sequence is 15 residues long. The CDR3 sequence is CASRTGSGSISEQYF. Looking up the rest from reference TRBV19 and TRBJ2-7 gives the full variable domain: DGGITQSPKYLFRKEGQNVTLSCEQNLNHDAMYWYRQDPGQGLRLIYYSQIVNDFQKGDIAEGYSVSREKKESFPLTVTSAQKNPTAFYLCASRTGSGSISEQYFGPGTRLTVT.

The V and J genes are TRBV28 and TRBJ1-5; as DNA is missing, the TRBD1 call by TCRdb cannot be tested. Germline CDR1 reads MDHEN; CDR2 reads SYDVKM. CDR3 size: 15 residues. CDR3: CASSPRTVSNQPQHF.

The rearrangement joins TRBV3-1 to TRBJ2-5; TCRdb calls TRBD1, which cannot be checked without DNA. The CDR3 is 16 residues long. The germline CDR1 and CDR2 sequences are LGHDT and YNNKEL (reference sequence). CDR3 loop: CASSSLALGVEETQYF.

The CDR3 sequence is CSVAGSYEQYF. The genes are TRBV29-1 and TRBJ2-7; there is no DNA to check the TCRdb D call of TRBD1. The CDR3 has 11 amino acids. Germline V lookup: CDR1 SQVTM, CDR2 ANQGSEA.

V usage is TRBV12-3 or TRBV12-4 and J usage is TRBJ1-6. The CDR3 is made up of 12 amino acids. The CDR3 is CASSLPGQPLHF.

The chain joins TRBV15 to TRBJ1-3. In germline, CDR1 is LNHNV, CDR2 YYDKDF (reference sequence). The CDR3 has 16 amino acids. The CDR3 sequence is CATSRDGDYSGNTIYF.

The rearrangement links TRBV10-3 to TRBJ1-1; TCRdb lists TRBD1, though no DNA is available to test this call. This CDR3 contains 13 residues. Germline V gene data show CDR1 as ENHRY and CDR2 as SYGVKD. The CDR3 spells CAISRGQGSEAFF.

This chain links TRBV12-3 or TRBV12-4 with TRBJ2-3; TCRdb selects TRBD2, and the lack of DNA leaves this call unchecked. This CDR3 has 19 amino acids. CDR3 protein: CASSPQRGTSGSWTDTQYF.

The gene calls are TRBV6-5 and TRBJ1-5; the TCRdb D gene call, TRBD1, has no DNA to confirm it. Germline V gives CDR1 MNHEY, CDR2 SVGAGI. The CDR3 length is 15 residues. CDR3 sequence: CASSSGTGGTQPQHF.

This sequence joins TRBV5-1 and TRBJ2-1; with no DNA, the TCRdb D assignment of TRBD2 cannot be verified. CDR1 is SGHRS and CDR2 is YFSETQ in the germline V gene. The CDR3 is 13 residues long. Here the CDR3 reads CASSLVSLDEQFF.

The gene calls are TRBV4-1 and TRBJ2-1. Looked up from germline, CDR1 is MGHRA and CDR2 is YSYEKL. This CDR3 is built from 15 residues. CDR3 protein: CASSQEGSGYNEQFF.

The chain's CDR3 is CASSLTSTSGFTTQYF. The V gene is TRBV5-1, the J gene TRBJ2-5; the TCRdb call, TRBD2, lacks DNA for checking. CDR1 is SGHRS and CDR2 is YFSETQ in the germline V gene. The CDR3 has 16 residues.

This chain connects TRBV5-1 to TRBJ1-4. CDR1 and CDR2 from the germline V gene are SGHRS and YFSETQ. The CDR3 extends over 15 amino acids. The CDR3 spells CASSTFGATTEKLFF.